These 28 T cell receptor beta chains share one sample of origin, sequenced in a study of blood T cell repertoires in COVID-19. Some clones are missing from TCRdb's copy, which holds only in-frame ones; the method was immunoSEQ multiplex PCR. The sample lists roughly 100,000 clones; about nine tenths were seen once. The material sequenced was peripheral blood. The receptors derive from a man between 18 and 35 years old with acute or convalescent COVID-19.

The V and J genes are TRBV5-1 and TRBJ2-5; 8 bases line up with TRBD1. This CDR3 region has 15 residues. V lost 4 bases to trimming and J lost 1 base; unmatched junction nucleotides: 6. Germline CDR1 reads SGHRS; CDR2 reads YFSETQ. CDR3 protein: CASSGNTGGQETQYF. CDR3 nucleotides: TGCGCCAGCAGCGGCAATACAGGGGGCCAAGAGACCCAGTACTTC.

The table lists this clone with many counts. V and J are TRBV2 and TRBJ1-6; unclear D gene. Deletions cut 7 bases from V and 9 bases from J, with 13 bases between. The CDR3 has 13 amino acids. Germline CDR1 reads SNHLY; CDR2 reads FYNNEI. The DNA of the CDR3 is TGTGCCAGCAACGAACAGCTGACTTCACCCCTCCACTTT. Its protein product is CASNEQLTSPLHF.

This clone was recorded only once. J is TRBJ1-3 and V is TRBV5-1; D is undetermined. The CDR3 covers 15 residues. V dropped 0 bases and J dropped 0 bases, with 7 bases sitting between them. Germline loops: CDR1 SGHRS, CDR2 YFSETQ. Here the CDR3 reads CASSLDGFSGNTIYF. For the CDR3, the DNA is TGCGCCAGCAGCTTGGACGGTTTCTCTGGAAACACCATATATTTT.

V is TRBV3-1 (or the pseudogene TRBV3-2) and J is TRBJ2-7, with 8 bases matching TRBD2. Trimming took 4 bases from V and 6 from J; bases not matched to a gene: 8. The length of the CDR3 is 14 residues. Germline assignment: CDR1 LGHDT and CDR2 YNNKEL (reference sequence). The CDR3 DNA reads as TGTGCCAGCAGCCCCCGGGGGGGGCGAATCGAGCAGTACTTC. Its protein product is CASSPRGGRIEQYF.

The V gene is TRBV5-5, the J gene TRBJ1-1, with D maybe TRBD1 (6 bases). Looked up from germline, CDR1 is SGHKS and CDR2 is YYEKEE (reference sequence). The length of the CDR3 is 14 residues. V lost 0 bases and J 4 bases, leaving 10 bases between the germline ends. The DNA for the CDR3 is TGTGCCAGCAGCTTGGACCCCAGGGGCACTGAAGCTTTCTTT. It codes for CASSLDPRGTEAFF. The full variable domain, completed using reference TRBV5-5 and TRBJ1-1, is DAGVTQSPTHLIKTRGQQVTLRCSPISGHKSVSWYQQVLGQGPQFIFQYYEKEERGRGNFPDRFSARQFPNYSSELNVNALLLGDSALYLCASSLDPRGTEAFFGQGTRLTVV.

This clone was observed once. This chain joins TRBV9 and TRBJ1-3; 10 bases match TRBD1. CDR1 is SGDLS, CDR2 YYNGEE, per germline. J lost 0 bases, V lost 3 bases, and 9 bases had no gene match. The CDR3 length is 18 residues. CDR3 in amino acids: CASSDRQGALFSGNTIYF. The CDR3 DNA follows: TGTGCCAGCAGCGACAGACAGGGGGCTTTGTTCTCTGGAAACACCATATATTTT.

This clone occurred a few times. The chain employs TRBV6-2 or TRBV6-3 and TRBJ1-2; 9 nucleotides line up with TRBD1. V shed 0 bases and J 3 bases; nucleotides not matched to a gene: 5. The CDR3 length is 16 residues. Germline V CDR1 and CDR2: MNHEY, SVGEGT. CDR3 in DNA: TGTGCCAGCAGTTACTCACCGGGGACAGGGTACTATGGCTACACCTTC. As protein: CASSYSPGTGYYGYTF.

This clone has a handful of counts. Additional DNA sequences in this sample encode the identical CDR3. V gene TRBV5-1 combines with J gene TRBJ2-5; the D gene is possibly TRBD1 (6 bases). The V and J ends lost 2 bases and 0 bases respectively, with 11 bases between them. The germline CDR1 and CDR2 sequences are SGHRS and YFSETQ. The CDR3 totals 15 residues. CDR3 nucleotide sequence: TGCGCCAGCAGCTTTGGCCAGGGGTACCAAGAGACCCAGTACTTC. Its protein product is CASSFGQGYQETQYF.

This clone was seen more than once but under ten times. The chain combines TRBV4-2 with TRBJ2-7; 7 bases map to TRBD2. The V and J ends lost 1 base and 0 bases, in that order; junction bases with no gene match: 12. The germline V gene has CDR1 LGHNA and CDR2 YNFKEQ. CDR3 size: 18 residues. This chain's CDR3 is CASSQGPSGDTLSYEQYF. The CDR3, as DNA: TGTGCCAGCAGCCAAGGTCCTAGCGGAGATACCCTCTCCTACGAGCAGTACTTC.

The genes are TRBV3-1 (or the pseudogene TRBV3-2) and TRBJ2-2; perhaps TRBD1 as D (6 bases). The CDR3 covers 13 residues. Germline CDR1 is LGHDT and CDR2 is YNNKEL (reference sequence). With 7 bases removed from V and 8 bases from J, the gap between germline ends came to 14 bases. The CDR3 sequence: CASNWERGGELFF. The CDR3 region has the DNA TGTGCCAGCAACTGGGAAAGGGGGGGGGAGCTGTTTTTT.

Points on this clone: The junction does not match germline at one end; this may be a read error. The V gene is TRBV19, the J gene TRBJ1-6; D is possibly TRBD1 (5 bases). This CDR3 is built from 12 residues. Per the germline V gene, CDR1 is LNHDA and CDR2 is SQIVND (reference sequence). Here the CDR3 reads CASSSPTASVRF. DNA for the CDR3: TGTGCCAGTAGTTCCCCGACAGCCTCCGTACGATTT.

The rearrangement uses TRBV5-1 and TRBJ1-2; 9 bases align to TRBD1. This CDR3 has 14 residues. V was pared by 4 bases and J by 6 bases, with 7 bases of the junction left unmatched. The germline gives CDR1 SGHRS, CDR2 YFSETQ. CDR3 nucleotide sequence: TGCGCCAGCAGCAACGGGACAGGGCCTCATGGCTACACCTTC. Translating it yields CASSNGTGPHGYTF.

The DNA for the CDR3 is TGTGCCACCAGTGATTTAGCCTCCGGTAATCAGCCCCAGCATTTT. Its translation is CATSDLASGNQPQHF. V gene TRBV24-1 combines with J gene TRBJ1-5; no definite D call. The CDR3 runs 15 residues. Germline V gene data show CDR1 as KGHDR and CDR2 as SFDVKD. The germline V and J ends were trimmed by 1 base and 4 bases, with 10 bases remaining between them.

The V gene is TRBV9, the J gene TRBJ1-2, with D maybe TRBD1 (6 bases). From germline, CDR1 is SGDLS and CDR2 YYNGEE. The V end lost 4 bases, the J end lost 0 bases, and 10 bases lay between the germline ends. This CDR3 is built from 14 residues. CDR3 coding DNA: TGTGCCAGCAGCTCGTGGACAGCTAACTATGGCTACACCTTC. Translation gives CASSSWTANYGYTF.

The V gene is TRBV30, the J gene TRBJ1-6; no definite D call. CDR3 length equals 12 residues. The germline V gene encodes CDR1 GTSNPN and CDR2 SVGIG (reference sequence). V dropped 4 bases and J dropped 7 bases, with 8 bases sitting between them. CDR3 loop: CAWTLENSPLHF. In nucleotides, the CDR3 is TGTGCCTGGACCTTAGAGAATTCACCCCTCCACTTT.

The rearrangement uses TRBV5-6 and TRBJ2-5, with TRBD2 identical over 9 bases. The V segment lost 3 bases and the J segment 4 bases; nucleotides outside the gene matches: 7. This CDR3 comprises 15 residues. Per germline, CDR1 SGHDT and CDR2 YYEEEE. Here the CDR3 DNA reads TGTGCCAGCAGCTCTGCGGGGGGGCGAAGAGAGACCCAGTACTTC. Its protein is CASSSAGGRRETQYF.

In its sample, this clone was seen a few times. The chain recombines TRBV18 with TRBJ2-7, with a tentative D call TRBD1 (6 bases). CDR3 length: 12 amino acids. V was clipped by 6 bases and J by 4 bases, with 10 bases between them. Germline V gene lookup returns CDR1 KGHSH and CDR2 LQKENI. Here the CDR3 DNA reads TGTGCCAGCTCCCTCGACAGGTACGAGCAGTACTTC. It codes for CASSLDRYEQYF.

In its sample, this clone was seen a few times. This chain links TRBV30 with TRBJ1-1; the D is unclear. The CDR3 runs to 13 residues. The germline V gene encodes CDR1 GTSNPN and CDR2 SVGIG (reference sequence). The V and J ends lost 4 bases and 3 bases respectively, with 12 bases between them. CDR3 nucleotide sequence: TGTGCCTGGAACTTGCAGGCCTACACTGAAGCTTTCTTT. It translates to CAWNLQAYTEAFF.

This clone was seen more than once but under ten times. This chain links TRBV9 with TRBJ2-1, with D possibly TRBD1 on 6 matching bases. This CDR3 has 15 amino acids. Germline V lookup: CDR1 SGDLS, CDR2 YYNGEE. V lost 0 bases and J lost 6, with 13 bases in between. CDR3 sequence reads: CASSVEGVWSNEQFF. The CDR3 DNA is TGTGCCAGCAGCGTAGAGGGGGTGTGGAGCAATGAGCAGTTCTTC.

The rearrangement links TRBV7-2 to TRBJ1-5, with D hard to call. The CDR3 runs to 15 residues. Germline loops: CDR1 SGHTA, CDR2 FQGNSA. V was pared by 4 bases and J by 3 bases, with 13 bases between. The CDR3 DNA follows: TGTGCCAGCAGCTACCGGACTGGGGACAATCAGCCCCAGCATTTT. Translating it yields CASSYRTGDNQPQHF.

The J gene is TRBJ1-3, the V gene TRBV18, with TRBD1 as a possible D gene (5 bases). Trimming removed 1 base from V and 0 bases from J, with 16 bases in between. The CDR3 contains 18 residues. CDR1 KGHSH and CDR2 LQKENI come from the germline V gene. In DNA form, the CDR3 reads TGTGCCAGCTCACCACTTGGTCCCCAGACAGCCTCTGGAAACACCATATATTTT. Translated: CASSPLGPQTASGNTIYF. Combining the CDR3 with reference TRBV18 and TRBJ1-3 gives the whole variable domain NAGVMQNPRHLVRRRGQEARLRCSPMKGHSHVYWYRQLPEEGLKFMVYLQKENIIDESGMPKERFSAEFPKEGPSILRIQQVVRGDSAAYFCASSPLGPQTASGNTIYFGEGSWLTVV.

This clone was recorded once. CDR3 loop: CASSISEVGNYGYTF. As DNA, the CDR3 is TGTGCCAGTAGTATTAGTGAGGTTGGAAACTATGGCTACACCTTC. The gene calls are TRBV19 and TRBJ1-2; D gene ambiguous. The germline V gene has CDR1 LNHDA and CDR2 SQIVND (reference sequence). V lost 3 bases and J 2 bases, leaving 13 bases between the germline ends. CDR3 length: 15 amino acids.

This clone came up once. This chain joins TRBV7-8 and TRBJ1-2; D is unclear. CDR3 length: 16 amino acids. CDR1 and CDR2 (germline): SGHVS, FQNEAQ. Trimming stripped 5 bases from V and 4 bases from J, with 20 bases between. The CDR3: CASSPFGTVLGYGYTF. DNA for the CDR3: TGTGCCAGCAGCCCCTTCGGTACAGTGCTTGGCTATGGCTACACCTTC.

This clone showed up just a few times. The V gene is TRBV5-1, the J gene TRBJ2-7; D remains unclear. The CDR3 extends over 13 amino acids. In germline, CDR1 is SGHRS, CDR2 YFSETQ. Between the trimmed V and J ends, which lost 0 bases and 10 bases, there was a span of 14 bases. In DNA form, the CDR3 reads TGCGCCAGCAGCTTGGGGCCAGGTCAGGATCAGTACTTC. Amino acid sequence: CASSLGPGQDQYF. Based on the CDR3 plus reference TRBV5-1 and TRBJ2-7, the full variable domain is KAGVTQTPRYLIKTRGQQVTLSCSPISGHRSVSWYQQTPGQGLQFLFEYFSETQRNKGNFPGRFSGRQFSNSRSEMNVSTLELGDSALYLCASSLGPGQDQYFGPGTRLTVT.

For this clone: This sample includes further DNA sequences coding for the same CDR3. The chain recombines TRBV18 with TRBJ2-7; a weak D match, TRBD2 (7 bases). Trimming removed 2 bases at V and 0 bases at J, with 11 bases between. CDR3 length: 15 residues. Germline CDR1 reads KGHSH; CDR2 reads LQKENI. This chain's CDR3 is CASSPRGGSSYEQYF. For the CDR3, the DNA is TGTGCCAGCTCACCAAGGGGGGGTAGCTCCTACGAGCAGTACTTC.

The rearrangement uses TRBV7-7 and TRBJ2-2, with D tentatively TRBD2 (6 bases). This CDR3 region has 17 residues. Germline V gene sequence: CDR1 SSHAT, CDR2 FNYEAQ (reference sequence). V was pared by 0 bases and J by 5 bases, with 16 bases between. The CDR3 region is CASSLAPLGLTTGELFF. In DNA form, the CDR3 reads TGTGCCAGCAGCTTAGCCCCCCTCGGACTAACGACCGGGGAGCTGTTTTTT.

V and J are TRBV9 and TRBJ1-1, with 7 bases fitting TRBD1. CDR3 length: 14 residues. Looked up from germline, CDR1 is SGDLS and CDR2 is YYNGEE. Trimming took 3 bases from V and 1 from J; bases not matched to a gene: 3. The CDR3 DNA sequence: TGTGCCAGCAGCGGATCAGGGGGGAACACTGAAGCTTTCTTT. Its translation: CASSGSGGNTEAFF.

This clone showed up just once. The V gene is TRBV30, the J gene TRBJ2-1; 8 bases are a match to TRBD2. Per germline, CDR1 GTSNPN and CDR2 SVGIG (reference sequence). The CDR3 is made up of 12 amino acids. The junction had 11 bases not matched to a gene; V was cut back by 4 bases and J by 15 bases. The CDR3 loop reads CAWNLAGARTFF. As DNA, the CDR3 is TGTGCCTGGAACCTAGCGGGTGCAAGGACGTTCTTC.